These T cell receptor beta chains were read from a single sample in a study of T cells after yellow fever vaccination. TCRdb re-derived calls from the 5' RACE reads in MiXCR, one entry per CDR3 protein. Among around 110,000 distinct CDR3 sequences listed, roughly 8.9% were seen once. The sequencing here drew on CD8+ T cells sorted from PBMCs, taken 45 days after the yellow fever booster vaccination. The receptors originated from a young man who received the YFV17D yellow fever vaccine. CDR3s include the opening cysteine and the closing phenylalanine or tryptophan. A D gene is named only where the DNA matches it firmly. Size is stated for part of the rows, as once, few or many counts, or as a class when the clone is expanded.

clone_size	v_call	j_call	d_call	cdr3_aa	cdr3_nt
many	TRBV6-5	TRBJ2-1	-	CASSYLSYNEQFF	TGTGCCAGCAGTTATCTTAGCTACAATGAGCAGTTCTTC
many	TRBV7-9	TRBJ2-7	-	CASSLGDEQYF	TGTGCCAGCAGCTTGGGGGACGAGCAGTACTTC
many	TRBV13	TRBJ1-1	-	CASSSSWQGLTEAFF	TGTGCCAGCAGCTCATCGTGGCAGGGCCTTACTGAAGCTTTCTTT
few	TRBV3-1	TRBJ2-5	-	CASSHSRGYQETQYF	TGTGCCAGCAGCCACTCGAGGGGGTACCAAGAGACCCAGTACTTC
-	TRBV5-4	TRBJ1-2	-	CASSLLEMTGGYTF	TGTGCCAGCAGCTTACTGGAGATGACGGGTGGCTACACCTTC
many	TRBV15	TRBJ2-1	TRBD1	CATSRDRGWAYNEQFF	TGTGCCACCAGCAGAGACAGGGGGTGGGCCTACAATGAGCAGTTCTTC
many	TRBV15	TRBJ1-5	TRBD1	CATSRGTGGNQPQHF	TGTGCCACCAGCAGAGGCACAGGGGGCAATCAGCCCCAGCATTTT
many	TRBV5-1	TRBJ2-3	TRBD2	CASSLRSSGSPTDTQYF	TGCGCCAGCAGTCTAAGGTCTAGCGGATCTCCCACAGATACGCAGTATTTT
many	TRBV7-2	TRBJ2-1	-	CASSLGPSRSGQFF	TGTGCCAGCAGCTTAGGCCCTAGCCGGAGCGGGCAGTTCTTC
many	TRBV6-1	TRBJ2-1	TRBD2	CATGTSHNEQFF	TGTGCCACCGGGACTAGTCACAATGAGCAGTTCTTC
many	TRBV20-1	TRBJ2-7	-	CSARDPGQKYEQYF	TGCAGTGCTAGGGACCCGGGACAAAAGTACGAGCAGTACTTC
-	TRBV5-5	TRBJ1-4	-	CASFGPHEKLFF	TGTGCCAGCTTTGGCCCTCATGAAAAACTGTTTTTT
many	TRBV6-1	TRBJ2-1	TRBD2	CASIEAGGSDEQFF	TGTGCCAGCATCGAAGCGGGAGGGTCGGATGAGCAGTTCTTC
-	TRBV20-1	TRBJ2-5	TRBD1	CSASLPHFGQVDQETQYF	TGCAGTGCTAGTCTTCCCCACTTTGGACAGGTTGATCAAGAGACCCAGTACTTC
many	TRBV7-6	TRBJ2-1	TRBD2	CASSLALAGSYNEQFF	TGTGCCAGCAGCTTAGCCCTAGCGGGCTCCTACAATGAGCAGTTCTTC
many	TRBV7-9	TRBJ1-1	-	CASSLVLESNTEAFF	TGTGCCAGCAGCTTAGTTTTAGAGTCGAACACTGAAGCTTTCTTT
many	TRBV11-2	TRBJ2-1	TRBD2	CASSFMRSGRAIDNEQFF	TGTGCCAGCAGCTTCATGAGGAGCGGGAGGGCTATCGACAATGAGCAGTTCTTC
few	TRBV11-1	TRBJ2-1	-	CASSGPMTGFFRPFGEQFF	TGTGCCAGCAGCGGACCAATGACAGGCTTCTTTAGGCCTTTTGGTGAGCAGTTCTTC
many	TRBV5-1	TRBJ2-5	TRBD2	CASSPEGLAGEEQETQYF	TGCGCCAGCAGCCCCGAGGGACTAGCGGGAGAGGAACAAGAGACCCAGTACTTC
few	TRBV6-1	TRBJ2-2	-	CASILLGVGELFF	TGTGCCAGCATCCTCCTCGGGGTGGGGGAGCTGTTTTTT
many	TRBV12-3/TRBV12-4	TRBJ1-5	TRBD1	CASSLEGAYQPQHF	TGTGCCAGCAGTTTGGAGGGGGCCTATCAGCCCCAGCATTTT
many	TRBV11-2	TRBJ2-5	-	CASSHHGSEETQYF	TGTGCCAGCAGCCACCACGGGAGCGAGGAGACCCAGTACTTC
many	TRBV21-1	TRBJ1-2	-	CASSGITSFYGYTF	TGTGCCAGCAGCGGGATAACTTCATTCTATGGCTACACCTTC
many	TRBV6-5	TRBJ2-3	TRBD2	CASGSPIGGLGGDTQYF	TGTGCCAGCGGATCGCCTATCGGAGGACTAGGTGGAGATACGCAGTATTTT
-	TRBV7-3	TRBJ2-2	-	CASSFDQNTGELFF	TGTGCCAGCAGCTTTGACCAGAACACCGGGGAGCTGTTTTTT
few	TRBV4-1	TRBJ2-3	-	CASNTLGDADTQYF	TGCGCCAGCAACACGTTAGGGGACGCAGATACGCAGTATTTT
many	TRBV12-3/TRBV12-4	TRBJ2-7	TRBD1	CASSPPTGGFDEQYF	TGTGCCAGCAGTCCCCCGACAGGGGGGTTCGACGAGCAGTACTTC
many	TRBV24-1	TRBJ2-7	-	CATSEADSPYEQYF	TGTGCCACCAGTGAAGCGGACAGTCCCTACGAGCAGTACTTC
many	TRBV5-5	TRBJ2-7	-	CASGEAGRSYEQYF	TGTGCCAGTGGGGAAGCCGGGAGAAGCTACGAGCAGTACTTC
many	TRBV27	TRBJ2-7	TRBD2	CASAPGGSYEQYF	TGTGCCAGCGCTCCCGGCGGGAGCTACGAGCAGTACTTC
-	TRBV27	TRBJ2-2	TRBD2	CASSAGLAGGAGELFF	TGTGCCAGCAGCGCTGGACTAGCGGGAGGGGCCGGGGAGCTGTTTTTT
many	TRBV27	TRBJ2-7	-	CASSMGGAGQTYEQYF	TGTGCCAGCAGTATGGGGGGCGCGGGCCAAACCTACGAGCAGTACTTC
few	TRBV4-1	TRBJ2-7	TRBD1	CASSSRRTGGYEQYF	TGCGCCAGCAGCTCGAGACGGACAGGGGGCTACGAGCAGTACTTC
many	TRBV12-3/TRBV12-4	TRBJ2-7	TRBD1	CASSLAGTAYEQYF	TGTGCCAGCAGTTTAGCTGGGACAGCCTACGAGCAGTACTTC
-	TRBV19	TRBJ2-7	-	CASSIKGFMDEQYF	TGTGCCAGTAGTATCAAGGGTTTTATGGACGAGCAGTACTTC
many	TRBV7-9	TRBJ2-1	TRBD1	CASSHTNRGTDEQFF	TGTGCCAGCAGCCACACCAACAGGGGAACAGATGAGCAGTTCTTC
many	TRBV28	TRBJ2-5	-	CASRSPGVGETQYF	TGTGCCAGCAGGTCCCCAGGGGTCGGGGAGACCCAGTACTTC
many	TRBV5-6	TRBJ2-2	TRBD2	CASSFWREGYTGELFF	TGTGCCAGCAGCTTCTGGCGGGAGGGTTACACCGGGGAGCTGTTTTTT
many	TRBV18	TRBJ2-7	-	CASSPPIAPDDYEQYF	TGTGCCAGCTCACCCCCAATAGCGCCAGATGACTACGAGCAGTACTTC
many	TRBV4-2	TRBJ2-1	-	CASSFNMNEQFF	TGTGCCAGCAGCTTTAATATGAATGAGCAGTTCTTC
-	TRBV19	TRBJ2-1	-	CASSIVAGQSNEQFF	TGTGCCAGTAGTATTGTGGCGGGACAGAGCAATGAGCAGTTCTTC
many	TRBV3-1	TRBJ2-1	TRBD2	CASSQVLAGGYNEQFF	TGTGCCAGCAGCCAAGTACTGGCGGGAGGGTACAATGAGCAGTTCTTC
many	TRBV11-2	TRBJ2-2	-	CASSLDLAPGELFF	TGTGCCAGCAGCTTAGATCTGGCCCCCGGGGAGCTGTTTTTT
few	TRBV6-2/TRBV6-3	TRBJ1-5	TRBD1	CASSPGTGGQPQHF	TGTGCCAGCAGTCCCGGGACAGGGGGCCAGCCCCAGCATTTT
many	TRBV12-3/TRBV12-4	TRBJ2-1	-	CASSRSGSYNEQFF	TGTGCCAGCAGTCGAAGCGGTTCCTACAATGAGCAGTTCTTC
-	TRBV20-1	TRBJ2-1	-	CSARDVQISYNEQFF	TGCAGTGCTAGGGACGTCCAAATCTCCTACAATGAGCAGTTCTTC
many	TRBV20-1	TRBJ2-5	TRBD1	CSAPHLDRGPYQETQYF	TGCAGTGCTCCCCACCTCGACAGGGGACCGTACCAAGAGACCCAGTACTTC
many	TRBV9	TRBJ2-7	TRBD1	CASSDTTGGAEQYF	TGTGCCAGCAGCGACACAACAGGGGGAGCCGAGCAGTACTTC
many	TRBV9	TRBJ2-7	TRBD2	CASSVGLAGYEQYF	TGTGCCAGCAGCGTCGGACTAGCGGGCTACGAGCAGTACTTC
-	TRBV6-1	TRBJ1-1	TRBD1	CASRAGTGGLGGGQENTEAFF	TGTGCCAGCAGGGCCGGGACAGGGGGCCTTGGAGGTGGCCAGGAGAACACTGAAGCTTTCTTT
once	TRBV7-8	TRBJ2-7	-	CASSLEGGSAKGYEQYF	TGTGCCAGCAGCTTGGAGGGGGGGTCAGCCAAAGGGTACGAGCAGTACTTC
many	TRBV9	TRBJ2-7	TRBD2	CASSVGRLAGVYEQYF	TGTGCCAGCAGCGTGGGGAGACTAGCGGGAGTTTACGAGCAGTACTTC
many	TRBV29-1	TRBJ2-1	-	CSVVLAGVYNEQFF	TGCAGCGTTGTATTGGCAGGGGTCTACAATGAGCAGTTCTTC
few	TRBV4-3	TRBJ2-2	TRBD2	CASSQDKLAGDGGELFF	TGCGCCAGCAGCCAAGATAAGCTAGCGGGAGACGGCGGGGAGCTGTTTTTT
medium-sized	TRBV6-5	TRBJ1-2	-	CASSSSGIGGYGYTF	TGTGCCAGCAGTTCATCCGGGATTGGGGGTTATGGCTACACCTTC
many	TRBV28	TRBJ2-3	-	CASTGDSTDTQYF	TGTGCCAGCACAGGTGATAGCACAGATACGCAGTATTTT
many	TRBV4-3	TRBJ2-3	TRBD1	CASSQDTGVDTQYF	TGCGCCAGCAGCCAAGATACAGGGGTAGATACGCAGTATTTT
many	TRBV6-5	TRBJ2-3	-	CASSYSSGADTQYF	TGTGCCAGCAGTTACTCTTCGGGGGCAGATACGCAGTATTTT
many	TRBV7-2	TRBJ2-7	-	CASSQTPGRRLDEQYF	TGTGCCAGCAGTCAAACTCCGGGACGGAGATTGGACGAGCAGTACTTC